The clone carrying this TCR beta chain was counted between two and nine times. Antigen unknown. This entry comes from a study of T cell repertoires in cytomegalovirus infection. Findings of the study overall: CMV-specific TCR beta clonotypes restricted by HLA-C dominated the ex vivo response. CMV carriers having the relevant HLA were flagged by cumulative public TCR beta family frequency.

V shed 2 bases and J shed 5 bases, with 9 bases lying between them. There are 13 residues in the CDR3. TCRdb processed the reads anew with MiXCR; each CDR3 protein has one entry. The sample yields approximately 990,000 distinct CDR3 sequences, around 30% seen once. This chain connects TRBV12-3 or TRBV12-4 to TRBJ2-5, with D unclear. Sequenced here: cultured CD8+ T cells from PBMCs, sampled from culture after CMV antigen stimulation. This sequence was found in a human donor in good health (CMV status not recorded). Some clones in this sample may be carry-over from other donors' samples. CDR3 coding DNA: TGTGCCAGCAGTTTATACCAGTACGAGACCCAGTACTTC. It codes for CASSLYQYETQYF.